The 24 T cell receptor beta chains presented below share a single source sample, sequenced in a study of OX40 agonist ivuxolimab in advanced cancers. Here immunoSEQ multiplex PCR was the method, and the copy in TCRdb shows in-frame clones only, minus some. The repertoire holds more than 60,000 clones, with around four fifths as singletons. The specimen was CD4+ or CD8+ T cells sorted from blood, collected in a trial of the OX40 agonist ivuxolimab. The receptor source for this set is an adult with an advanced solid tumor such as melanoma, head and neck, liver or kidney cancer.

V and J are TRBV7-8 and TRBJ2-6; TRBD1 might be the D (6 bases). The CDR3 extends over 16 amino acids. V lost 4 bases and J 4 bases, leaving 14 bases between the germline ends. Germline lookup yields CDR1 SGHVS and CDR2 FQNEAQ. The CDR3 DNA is TGTGCCAGCAGCTCCAACAGGGCAGCGGGGGCCAACGTCCTGACTTTC. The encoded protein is CASSSNRAAGANVLTF.

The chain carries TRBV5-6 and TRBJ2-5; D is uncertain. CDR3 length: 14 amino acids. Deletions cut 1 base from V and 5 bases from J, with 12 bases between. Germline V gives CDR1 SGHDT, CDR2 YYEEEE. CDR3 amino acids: CASSLSGRLETQYF. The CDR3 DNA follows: TGTGCCAGCAGCTTGTCTGGCAGGTTGGAGACCCAGTACTTC.

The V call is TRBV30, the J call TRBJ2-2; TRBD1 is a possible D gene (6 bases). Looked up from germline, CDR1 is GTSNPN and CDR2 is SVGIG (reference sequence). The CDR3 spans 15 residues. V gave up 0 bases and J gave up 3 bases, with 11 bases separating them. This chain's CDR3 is CAWSVGAVDTGELFF. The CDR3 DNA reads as TGTGCCTGGAGTGTGGGGGCAGTCGACACCGGGGAGCTGTTTTTT.

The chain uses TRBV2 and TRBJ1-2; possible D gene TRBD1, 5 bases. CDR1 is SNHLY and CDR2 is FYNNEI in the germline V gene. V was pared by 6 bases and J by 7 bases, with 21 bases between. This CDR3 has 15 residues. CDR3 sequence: CASRYSAGTSGGYTF. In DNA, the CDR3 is TGTGCCAGCAGATACTCTGCCGGGACGTCGGGTGGCTACACCTTC.

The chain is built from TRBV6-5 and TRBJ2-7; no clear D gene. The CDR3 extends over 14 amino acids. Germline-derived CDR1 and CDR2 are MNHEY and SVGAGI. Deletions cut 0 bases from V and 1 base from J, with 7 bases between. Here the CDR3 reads CASSYSVASYEQYF. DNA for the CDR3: TGTGCCAGCAGTTACTCCGTTGCTTCCTACGAGCAGTACTTC.

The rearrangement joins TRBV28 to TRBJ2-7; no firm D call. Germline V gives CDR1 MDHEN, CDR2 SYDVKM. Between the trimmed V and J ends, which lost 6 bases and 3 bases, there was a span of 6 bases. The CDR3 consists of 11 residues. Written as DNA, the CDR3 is TGTGCCAGCAGGGGGAACTACGAGCAGTACTTC. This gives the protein CASRGNYEQYF.

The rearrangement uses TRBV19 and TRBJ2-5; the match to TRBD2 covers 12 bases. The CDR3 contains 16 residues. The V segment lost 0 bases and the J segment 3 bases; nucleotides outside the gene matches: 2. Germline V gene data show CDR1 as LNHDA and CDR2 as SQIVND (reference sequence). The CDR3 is CASSIEASGGEETQYF. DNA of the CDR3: TGTGCCAGTAGTATAGAGGCTAGCGGGGGGGAAGAGACCCAGTACTTC.

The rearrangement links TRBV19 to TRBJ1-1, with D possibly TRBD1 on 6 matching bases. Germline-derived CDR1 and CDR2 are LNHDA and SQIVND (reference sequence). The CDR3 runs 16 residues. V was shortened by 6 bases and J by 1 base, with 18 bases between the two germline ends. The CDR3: CASRPGDFRGNTEAFF. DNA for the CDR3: TGTGCCAGTAGACCAGGGGATTTTCGGGGGAACACTGAAGCTTTCTTT.

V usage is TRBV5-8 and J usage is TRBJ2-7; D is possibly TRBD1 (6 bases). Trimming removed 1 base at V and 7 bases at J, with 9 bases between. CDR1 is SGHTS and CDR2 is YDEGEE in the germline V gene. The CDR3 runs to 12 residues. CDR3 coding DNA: TGTGCCAGCAGCTTGCCCGGGACAGAGCAGTACTTC. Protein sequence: CASSLPGTEQYF.

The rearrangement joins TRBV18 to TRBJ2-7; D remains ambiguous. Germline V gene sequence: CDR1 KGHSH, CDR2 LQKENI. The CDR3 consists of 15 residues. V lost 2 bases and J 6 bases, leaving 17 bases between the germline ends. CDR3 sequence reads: CASSPNGRTLGEQYF. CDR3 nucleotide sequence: TGTGCCAGCTCACCAAATGGACGGACCCTCGGCGAGCAGTACTTC.

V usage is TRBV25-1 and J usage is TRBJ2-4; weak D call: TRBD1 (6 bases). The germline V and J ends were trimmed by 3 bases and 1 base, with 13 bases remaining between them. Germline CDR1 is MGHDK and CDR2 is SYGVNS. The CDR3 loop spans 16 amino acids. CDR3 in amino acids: CASSDQGRGAKNIQYF. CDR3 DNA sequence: TGTGCCAGCAGTGACCAGGGGAGAGGGGCCAAAAACATTCAGTACTTC. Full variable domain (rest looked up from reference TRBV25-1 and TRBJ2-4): EADIYQTPRYLVIGTGKKITLECSQTMGHDKMYWYQQDPGMELHLIHYSYGVNSTEKGDLSSESTVSRIRTEHFPLTLESARPSHTSQYLCASSDQGRGAKNIQYFGAGTRLSVL.

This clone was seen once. The CDR3 coding sequence is TGCGCCAGCAGCTCCCAGGGGAGCGACTACAATGAGCAGTTCTTC. Protein product: CASSSQGSDYNEQFF. V and J are TRBV5-1 and TRBJ2-1; tentative D call: TRBD1 (6 bases). The CDR3 sequence is 15 residues long. The germline V gene encodes CDR1 SGHRS and CDR2 YFSETQ. V dropped 3 bases and J dropped 3 bases, with 13 bases sitting between them.

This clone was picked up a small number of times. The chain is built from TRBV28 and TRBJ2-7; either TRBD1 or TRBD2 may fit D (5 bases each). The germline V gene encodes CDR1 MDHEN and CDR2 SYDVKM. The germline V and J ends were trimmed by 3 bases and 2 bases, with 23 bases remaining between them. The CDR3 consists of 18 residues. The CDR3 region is CASSFYAISGTITYEQYF. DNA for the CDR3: TGTGCCAGCAGTTTCTATGCAATTTCCGGGACCATTACCTACGAGCAGTACTTC.

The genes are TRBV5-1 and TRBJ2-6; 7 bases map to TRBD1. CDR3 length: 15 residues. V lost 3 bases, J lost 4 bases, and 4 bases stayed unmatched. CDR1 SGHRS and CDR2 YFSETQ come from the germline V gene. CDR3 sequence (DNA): TGCGCCAGCAGCTCGACAGGGCTCGGGGCCAACGTCCTGACTTTC. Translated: CASSSTGLGANVLTF.

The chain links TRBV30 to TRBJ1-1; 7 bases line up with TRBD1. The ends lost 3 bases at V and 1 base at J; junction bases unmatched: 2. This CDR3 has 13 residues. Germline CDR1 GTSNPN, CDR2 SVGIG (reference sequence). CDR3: CAWSPGGNTEAFF. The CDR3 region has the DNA TGTGCCTGGAGCCCAGGGGGGAACACTGAAGCTTTCTTT.

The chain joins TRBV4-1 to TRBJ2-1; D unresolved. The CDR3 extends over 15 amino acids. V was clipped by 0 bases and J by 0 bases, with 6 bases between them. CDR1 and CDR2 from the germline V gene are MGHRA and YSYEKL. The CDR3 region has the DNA TGCGCCAGCAGCCAAGAGACACCCTCCTACAATGAGCAGTTCTTC. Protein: CASSQETPSYNEQFF.

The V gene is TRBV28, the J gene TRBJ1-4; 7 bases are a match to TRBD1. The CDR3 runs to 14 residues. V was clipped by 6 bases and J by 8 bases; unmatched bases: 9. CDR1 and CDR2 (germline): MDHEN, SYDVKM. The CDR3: CASSLSRGNEKLFF. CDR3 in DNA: TGTGCCAGCAGCCTGTCCAGGGGGAACGAAAAACTGTTTTTT. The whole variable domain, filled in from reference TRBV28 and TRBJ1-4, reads DVKVTQSSRYLVKRTGEKVFLECVQDMDHENMFWYRQDPGLGLRLIYFSYDVKMKEKGDIPEGYSVSREKKERFSLILESASTNQTSMYLCASSLSRGNEKLFFGSGTQLSVL.

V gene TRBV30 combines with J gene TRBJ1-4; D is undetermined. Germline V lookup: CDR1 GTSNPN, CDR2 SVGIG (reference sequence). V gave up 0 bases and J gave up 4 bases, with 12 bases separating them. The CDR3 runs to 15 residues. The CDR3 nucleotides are TGTGCCTGGAGTGTACCCGGGATGGGTAATGAAAAACTGTTTTTT. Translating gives CAWSVPGMGNEKLFF.

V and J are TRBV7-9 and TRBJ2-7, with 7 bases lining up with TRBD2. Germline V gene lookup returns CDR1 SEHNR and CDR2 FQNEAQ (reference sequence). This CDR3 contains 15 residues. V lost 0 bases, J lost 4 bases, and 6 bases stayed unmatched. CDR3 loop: CASSLALTGGYEQYF. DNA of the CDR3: TGTGCCAGCAGCTTAGCCCTCACGGGGGGTTACGAGCAGTACTTC.

The CDR3 coding sequence is TGTGCCAGCAGAAGACAGGCTAAAGAGACCCAGTACTTC. Amino acids: CASRRQAKETQYF. The rearrangement joins TRBV6-1 to TRBJ2-5; the D gene is possibly TRBD1 (6 bases). Trimming took 6 bases from V and 3 from J, leaving 11 bases between them. The CDR3 covers 13 residues. Germline CDR1 and CDR2: MNHNS and SASEGT.

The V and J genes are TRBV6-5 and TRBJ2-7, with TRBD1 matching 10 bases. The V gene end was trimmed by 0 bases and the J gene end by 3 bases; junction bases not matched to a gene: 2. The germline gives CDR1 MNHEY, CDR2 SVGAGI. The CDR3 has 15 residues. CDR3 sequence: CASSYSWTGGYEQYF. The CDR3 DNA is TGTGCCAGCAGTTACTCTTGGACAGGGGGCTACGAGCAGTACTTC.

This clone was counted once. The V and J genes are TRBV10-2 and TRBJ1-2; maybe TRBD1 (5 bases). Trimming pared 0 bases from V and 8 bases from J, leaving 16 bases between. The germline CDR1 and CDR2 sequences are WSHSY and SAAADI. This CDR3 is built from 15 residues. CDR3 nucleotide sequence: TGCGCCAGCAGTGAGTCGAGCAGGGAGAGGGGAGGCTACACCTTC. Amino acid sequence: CASSESSRERGGYTF.

CDR3 sequence reads: CASSVRPGRTDTQYF. The CDR3 region has the DNA TGTGCCAGCAGTGTCAGACCCGGCCGCACAGATACGCAGTATTTT. The rearrangement uses TRBV6-1 and TRBJ2-3; no clear D gene. From germline, CDR1 is MNHNS and CDR2 SASEGT. V gave up 4 bases and J gave up 1 base, with 12 bases separating them. This CDR3 has 15 residues.

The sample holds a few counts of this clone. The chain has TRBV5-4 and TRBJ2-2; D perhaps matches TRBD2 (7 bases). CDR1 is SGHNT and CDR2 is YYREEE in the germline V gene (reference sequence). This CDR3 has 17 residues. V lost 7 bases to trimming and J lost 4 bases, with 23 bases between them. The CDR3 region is CASALTGRGPSTGELFF. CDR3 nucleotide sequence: TGTGCCAGCGCCCTTACGGGGCGGGGGCCTTCCACCGGGGAGCTGTTTTTT.